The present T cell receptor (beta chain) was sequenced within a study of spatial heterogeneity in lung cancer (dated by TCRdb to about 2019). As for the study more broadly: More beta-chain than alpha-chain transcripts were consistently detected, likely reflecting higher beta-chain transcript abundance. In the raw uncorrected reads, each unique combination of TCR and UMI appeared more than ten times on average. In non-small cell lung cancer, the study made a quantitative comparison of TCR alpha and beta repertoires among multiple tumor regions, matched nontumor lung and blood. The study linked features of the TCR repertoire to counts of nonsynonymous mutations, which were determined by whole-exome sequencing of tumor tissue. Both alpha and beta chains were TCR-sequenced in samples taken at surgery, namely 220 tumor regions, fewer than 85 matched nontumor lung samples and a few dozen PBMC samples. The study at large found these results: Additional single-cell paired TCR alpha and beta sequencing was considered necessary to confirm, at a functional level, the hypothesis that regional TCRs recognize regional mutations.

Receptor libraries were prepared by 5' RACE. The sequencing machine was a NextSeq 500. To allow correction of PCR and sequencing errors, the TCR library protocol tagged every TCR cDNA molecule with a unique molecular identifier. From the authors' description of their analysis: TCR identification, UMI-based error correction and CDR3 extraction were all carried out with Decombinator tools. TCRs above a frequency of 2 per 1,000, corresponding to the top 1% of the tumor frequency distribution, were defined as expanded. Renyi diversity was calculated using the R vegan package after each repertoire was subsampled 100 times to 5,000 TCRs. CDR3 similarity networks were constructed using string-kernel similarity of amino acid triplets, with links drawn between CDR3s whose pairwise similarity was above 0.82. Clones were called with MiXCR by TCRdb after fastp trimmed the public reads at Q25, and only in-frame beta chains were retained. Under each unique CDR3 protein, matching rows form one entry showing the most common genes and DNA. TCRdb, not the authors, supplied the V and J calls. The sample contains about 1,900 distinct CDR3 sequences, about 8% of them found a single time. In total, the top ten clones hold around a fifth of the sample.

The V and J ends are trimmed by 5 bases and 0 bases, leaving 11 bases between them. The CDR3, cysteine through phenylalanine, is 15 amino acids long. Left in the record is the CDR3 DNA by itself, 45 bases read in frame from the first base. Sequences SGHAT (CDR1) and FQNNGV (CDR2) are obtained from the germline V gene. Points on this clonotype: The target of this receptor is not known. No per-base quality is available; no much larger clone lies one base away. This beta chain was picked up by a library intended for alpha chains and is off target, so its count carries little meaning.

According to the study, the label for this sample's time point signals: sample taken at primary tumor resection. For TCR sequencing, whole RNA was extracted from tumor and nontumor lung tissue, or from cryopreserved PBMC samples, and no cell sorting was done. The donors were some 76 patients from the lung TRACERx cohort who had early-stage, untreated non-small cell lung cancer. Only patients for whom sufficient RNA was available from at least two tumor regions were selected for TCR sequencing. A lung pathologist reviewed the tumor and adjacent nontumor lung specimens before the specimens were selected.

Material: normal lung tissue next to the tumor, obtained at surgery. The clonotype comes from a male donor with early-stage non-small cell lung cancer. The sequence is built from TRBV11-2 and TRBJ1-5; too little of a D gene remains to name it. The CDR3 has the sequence CASSPRVDSNQPQHF. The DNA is TGTGCCAGCAGCCCGAGGGTAGATAGCAATCAGCCCCAGCATTTT.